This TCR beta chain came from a study of beta chain features in type 1 diabetes (dated by TCRdb to 2017 to 2018). For the study in its entirety: Mean age, gender distribution, total cell number and subset yield did not differ between patients and healthy donors. In the study, recently diagnosed type 1 diabetes patients and matched healthy donors were compared on the TCRB repertoires of their sorted circulating CD4+ T cell subsets. Across all samples, fewer than 110,000,000 sorted cells were examined, and cell number per subset correlated strongly with RNA yield. Naive and central memory subsets were obtained from all 28 donors, but regulatory and stem cell-like memory subsets were isolated from only 8 patients and roughly 8 healthy donors. The study at large found these results: Because the HLA sub-analyses included only small numbers of individuals, any influence of HLA type on TCRB rearrangement was left unresolved. PCR might favor shorter templates, but patient and control samples were amplified and corrected together, so any skew would affect both groups equally. At VDJ recombination sites, patients with type 1 diabetes made fewer insertions and deleted more nucleotides, a pattern implying thymic rearrangement abnormalities. Naive, central memory and regulatory TCRB repertoires appeared to be more alike among patients than among healthy donors. Sequencing cDNA rather than genomic DNA could over-represent highly expressing activated cells, although activation and CD3 levels did not differ between groups. In all four CD4+ subsets, TCRB CDR3 length was moderately but significantly shorter in type 1 diabetes patients.

According to the germline V gene, CDR1 reads SGHRS and CDR2 reads YFSETQ. A distance of 13 bases separates the germline ends of V and J, which lose 4 bases and 4 bases respectively. The CDR3, cysteine through phenylalanine, is 14 amino acids long. The CDR3 DNA has 42 bases and is translated from base 1. The entire isolated RNA was reverse transcribed using the High Capacity cDNA Reverse Transcription Kit, and thus expressed TCRB transcripts were sequenced. Naive, central memory and regulatory T cell samples underwent deep immunoSEQ sequencing, averaging about 3.57 million total reads per sample. Sorted cells were lysed in RLT buffer, and RNA was extracted using DNase-treated RNeasy Micro or Mini kits according to cell number. Each cell subset was processed on its own to prevent cross-contamination, while patient and healthy donor samples were processed together. The immunoSEQ multiplex PCR was used to amplify TCRB sequences from cDNA, yielding 87-bp fragments that span the CDR3 region. Sequencing of the amplicons was done on the Illumina HiSeq platform. Regarding the original processing steps: Synthetic template baselines were used to correct PCR bias computationally, reads within Hamming distance 2 were collapsed, and singletons that could not be merged were discarded. Reads were aligned to IMGT to assign V, D and J genes, CDR3 length, and insertions or deletions at six rearrangement sites. Within each subset, clonotype counts were normalized to the number of sorted cells before true diversity and Gini coefficients were calculated with the tcR R package. The overlap coefficient, calculated on TCRB nucleotide sequences, was used to measure repertoire sharing. Out-of-frame TCRB sequences from naive cells were analyzed to stand in for the pre-selection repertoire. The clones in this table, taken by TCRdb from immuneACCESS, are in-frame only. Not every clone is retained; where verified, under half of the shortfall comes from an unresolved V gene, and the cause of the rest is unknown. The V and J calls and clone size were taken over from that table, and D and trimming were inferred from the DNA. The sample table records approximately 600,000 clones; over 10% of these occur just once. Of the sample, 0.095% to 0.15% is held by the ten largest clones.

Points on this clone: Its antigen target is currently unknown. No much larger clone is present one base from it, and per-base qualities are unavailable.

From each donor, a single peripheral blood sample of 95 to 150 mL on average was drawn into heparinised tubes. Using a panel that included CD45RO, CCR7, CD25, CD127, CD95 and CD27, naive, central memory, regulatory and stem cell-like memory CD4+ T cells were sorted on a BD FACSAria II. A purity above 95% was achieved for all sorted populations. PBMCs were separated immediately by Lymphoprep density gradient centrifugation and were stained directly, without being cultured. So that batch effects would be minimized, each experiment stained and sorted samples in pairs, pairing one healthy donor with one patient.

This clonotype originated in a man aged 30 to 45 with type 1 diabetes. The V gene is TRBV5-1 and the J gene is TRBJ2-3, with TRBD1 perhaps the D gene, on 5 matching bases. The sequencing input was naive CD4+ T cells from blood. Per the publication, the cell subset or site label means: true naive CD4+ T cells. The bases read TGCGCCAGCAGCCCCGCAGGGATGTCAGATACGCAGTATTTT. It translates as CASSPAGMSDTQYF.